This T cell receptor beta chain was sequenced in a study of T cell clonality in common variable immunodeficiency. Study observations and caveats: Fewer deletions and N-nucleotide insertions were reportedly seen in common variable immunodeficiency TCR beta sequences.

The table lists this clone with a few counts. The antigen is not known. The observed sequence ends 3 residues before the CDR3 terminus, with the missing tail filled in from the germline J gene. Equal genomic DNA amounts from CVID and control samples were sequenced. Libraries were prepared by immunoSEQ multiplex PCR; TCRdb keeps only in-frame clonotypes and omits some of them. The sample holds 15,000 to 20,000 clones, and no clone turns up only once. V dropped 0 bases and J dropped 7 bases, with 10 bases sitting between them. This CDR3 is built from 15 residues. Germline assignment: CDR1 SEHNR and CDR2 FQNEAQ (reference sequence).

Material for sequencing was peripheral blood mononuclear cells. This chain links TRBV7-9 with TRBJ1-6; possible D gene TRBD1, 5 bases. The TCR was taken from a human donor with common variable immunodeficiency. The CDR3 DNA, read in part, is TGTGCCAGCAGCTTAGCGGAGACAGCCAATTCACCC. It is translated as CASSLAETANSP. The full CDR3 sequence reads CASSLAETANSPLHF.